The 32 T cell receptor beta chains below come from one sample, sequenced in a study of blood T cell repertoires in COVID-19. Generated by immunoSEQ multiplex PCR, the TCRdb table keeps only in-frame clones and is missing some. The repertoire includes 34,000 or so clones, approximately 90% of them detected once, and around 35% sits in the top ten. The sequenced material came from peripheral blood. These receptors came from a man in his sixties with active or convalescent COVID-19.

The CDR3: CASSYGQQETQYF. CDR3 sequence (DNA): TGTGCCAGCAGTTACGGCCAACAAGAGACCCAGTACTTC. The chain couples TRBV6-5 to TRBJ2-5; D is uncertain. Trimming cost V 2 bases and J 2 bases, with 6 bases left between them. There are 13 residues in the CDR3. Germline CDR1 reads MNHEY; CDR2 reads SVGAGI.

The chain combines TRBV28 with TRBJ1-5, with 7 bases identical to TRBD1. From germline, CDR1 is MDHEN and CDR2 SYDVKM. The CDR3 covers 15 residues. Trimming took 5 bases from V and 2 from J; bases not matched to a gene: 6. CDR3 sequence reads: CASSQGGEGNQPQHF. The DNA of the CDR3 is TGTGCCAGCAGTCAAGGGGGCGAGGGCAATCAGCCCCAGCATTTT.

The chain carries TRBV11-2 and TRBJ2-3, with D possibly TRBD2 on 7 matching bases. CDR1 is SGHAT, CDR2 FQNNGV, per germline. CDR3 size: 16 residues. V lost 5 bases, J lost 3 bases, and 18 bases lay in between. CDR3 region: CASSLVRGRGTDTQYF. The DNA for the CDR3 is TGTGCCAGCAGCCTCGTCCGGGGGCGGGGGACAGATACGCAGTATTTT.

This clone was recorded once. The chain carries TRBV6-2 or TRBV6-3 and TRBJ1-2; tentative D call: TRBD1 (6 bases). Trimming cost V 4 bases and J 0 bases, with 18 bases left between them. The CDR3 length is 17 residues. Germline V gene data show CDR1 as MNHEY and CDR2 as SVGEGT. The CDR3 protein is CASSWDMGPGTNYGYTF. CDR3 DNA: TGTGCCAGCAGTTGGGACATGGGGCCGGGGACTAACTATGGCTACACCTTC.

The rearrangement uses TRBV20-1 and TRBJ1-1; D is undetermined. The CDR3 is 11 residues long. V shed 3 bases and J shed 4 bases, with 6 bases lying between them. Germline-derived CDR1 and CDR2 are DFQATT and SNEGSKA (reference sequence). CDR3 DNA sequence: TGCAGTGCTAGCTTAGCCACTGAAGCTTTCTTT. Translating gives CSASLATEAFF.

This chain uses TRBV27 with TRBJ2-3; a weak D match, TRBD1 (6 bases). Germline V CDR1 and CDR2: MNHEY, SMNVEV (reference sequence). V lost 6 bases and J 0 bases, leaving 13 bases between the germline ends. The CDR3 contains 15 residues. CDR3 DNA sequence: TGTGCCAGCAGCCACAGGGTTGGTAGCACAGATACGCAGTATTTT. As protein: CASSHRVGSTDTQYF.

Only one count was recorded for this clone. The J gene is TRBJ1-1, the V gene TRBV19, with D possibly matching TRBD1 (6 bases). Between the trimmed V and J ends, which lost 7 bases and 1 base, there was a span of 13 bases. In germline, CDR1 is LNHDA, CDR2 SQIVND (reference sequence). The CDR3 sequence is 14 residues long. The CDR3 is CASTHRTANTEAFF. As DNA, the CDR3 is TGTGCCAGTACCCATCGGACAGCGAACACTGAAGCTTTCTTT.

The chain links TRBV3-1 (or the pseudogene TRBV3-2) to TRBJ1-6; D is unclear. The CDR3 is 13 residues long. Per the germline V gene, CDR1 is LGHDT and CDR2 is YNNKEL (reference sequence). V was cut by 1 base and J by 10 bases, with 8 bases left in between. The CDR3 sequence is CASSQAGWSPLHF. The CDR3, as DNA: TGTGCCAGCAGCCAAGCGGGTTGGTCACCCCTCCACTTT.

V usage is TRBV5-4 and J usage is TRBJ2-1; 8 nucleotides line up with TRBD1. The CDR3 sequence is 14 residues long. The ends lost 4 bases at V and 9 bases at J; junction bases unmatched: 9. Per the germline V gene, CDR1 is SGHNT and CDR2 is YYREEE (reference sequence). The CDR3 here is CASSNQGARGEQFF. CDR3 nucleotides: TGTGCCAGCAGCAATCAGGGGGCGCGAGGTGAGCAGTTCTTC.

V is TRBV10-1 and J is TRBJ2-2, with 10 positions matching TRBD2. Germline CDR1 reads WNHNN; CDR2 reads SYGVQD (reference sequence). V lost 8 bases to trimming and J lost 1 base; unmatched junction nucleotides: 4. The CDR3 extends over 15 amino acids. CDR3: CASPLAGVNTGELFF. The CDR3 DNA sequence: TGCGCCAGCCCTCTAGCGGGGGTGAACACCGGGGAGCTGTTTTTT.

The J gene is TRBJ2-5, the V gene TRBV3-1 (or the pseudogene TRBV3-2); possible D gene TRBD1, 6 bases. V lost 0 bases and J lost 2, with 19 bases in between. Germline V gene sequence: CDR1 LGHDT, CDR2 YNNKEL (reference sequence). The CDR3 totals 18 residues. This CDR3 is CASSQDKSVRGPQETQYF. CDR3 in DNA: TGTGCCAGCAGCCAAGATAAGTCCGTCAGGGGACCACAAGAGACCCAGTACTTC.

The chain has TRBV7-8 and TRBJ2-1; D gene ambiguous. V was shortened by 7 bases and J by 0 bases, with 16 bases between the two germline ends. This CDR3 spans 16 amino acids. CDR1 is SGHVS and CDR2 is FQNEAQ in the germline V gene. CDR3 sequence: CASIPASPSSYNEQFF. CDR3 bases: TGTGCCAGCATCCCAGCTTCTCCGAGCTCCTACAATGAGCAGTTCTTC.

The chain recombines TRBV6-1 with TRBJ2-2; 7 nucleotides agree with TRBD1. CDR3 length equals 15 residues. CDR1 is MNHNS and CDR2 is SASEGT in the germline V gene. V lost 3 bases, J lost 7 bases, and 8 bases stayed unmatched. The CDR3 bases are TGTGCCAGCAGTGAGAGGGGGCTCACTTACGGGGAGCTGTTTTTT. Amino acid sequence: CASSERGLTYGELFF.

The genes are TRBV4-2 and TRBJ2-7; 7 bases align to TRBD1. Germline V gene sequence: CDR1 LGHNA, CDR2 YNFKEQ. CDR3 length: 14 residues. The V segment lost 5 bases and the J segment 1 base; nucleotides outside the gene matches: 5. CDR3 nucleotide sequence: TGTGCCAGCAGCTTACGACAGGGATCCTACGAGCAGTACTTC. This sequence encodes CASSLRQGSYEQYF.

The genes are TRBV19 and TRBJ1-2; TRBD1 aligns across 10 bases. Germline trimming cut 7 bases from V and 3 bases from J; bases unmatched to any gene: 5. CDR1 is LNHDA, CDR2 SQIVND, per germline (reference sequence). This CDR3 region has 14 residues. The CDR3 here is CASIGTGEYYGYTF. Written as DNA, the CDR3 is TGTGCCAGTATCGGGACAGGGGAGTACTATGGCTACACCTTC.

J is TRBJ2-5 and V is TRBV28; 11 positions match TRBD2. The CDR3 runs 17 residues. V lost 5 bases, J lost 5 bases, and 13 bases stayed unmatched. The germline gives CDR1 MDHEN, CDR2 SYDVKM. As DNA, the CDR3 is TGTGCCAGCAGTCGTAGTAGCGGGAGGGCCAGGGGGGAGACCCAGTACTTC. Translation gives CASSRSSGRARGETQYF.

The rearrangement joins TRBV20-1 to TRBJ2-5, with 8 nucleotides matching TRBD2. The trim removed 6 bases at V and 5 bases at J, leaving 2 bases unmatched. Germline CDR1 reads DFQATT; CDR2 reads SNEGSKA (reference sequence). The CDR3 consists of 11 residues. CDR3 residues: CSASGGETQYF. As DNA, the CDR3 is TGCAGTGCGTCGGGGGGGGAGACCCAGTACTTC.

This chain uses TRBV5-4 with TRBJ1-4; D gene uncertain. The germline gives CDR1 SGHNT, CDR2 YYREEE (reference sequence). Trimming shortened V by 2 bases and J by 4 bases, and 12 bases separated the two germline ends. The CDR3 covers 15 residues. CDR3 nucleotides: TGTGCCAGCAGCTTTGGACTCCCAATTAATGAAAAACTGTTTTTT. It is translated as CASSFGLPINEKLFF.

The rearrangement links TRBV5-4 to TRBJ2-7; 10 bases are a match to TRBD2. With 0 bases clipped from V and 5 bases from J, the junction kept 14 bases outside the gene matches. The CDR3 sequence is 18 residues long. Germline V gene data show CDR1 as SGHNT and CDR2 as YYREEE (reference sequence). The CDR3 sequence: CASSLDLLQAGGYNEQYF. DNA of the CDR3: TGTGCCAGCAGCTTGGATCTTTTACAAGCGGGAGGGTACAACGAGCAGTACTTC.

The chain joins TRBV6-6 to TRBJ1-4, with 7 bases aligning to TRBD1. V shed 0 bases, J shed 8 bases, and the junction held 6 bases outside the gene matches. The CDR3 consists of 15 residues. Germline V gives CDR1 MNHNY, CDR2 SVGAGI (reference sequence). CDR3 residues: CASSYSGDSPEKLFF. The CDR3 nucleotides read TGTGCCAGCAGTTACTCGGGGGACAGCCCCGAAAAACTGTTTTTT.

This chain connects TRBV19 to TRBJ1-6; 7 bases line up with TRBD1. The CDR3 totals 15 residues. In germline, CDR1 is LNHDA, CDR2 SQIVND (reference sequence). J was trimmed by 6 bases and V by 5 bases; bases with no gene match: 7. DNA for the CDR3: TGTGCCAGTAGTCGACCGACAGGGCCTAATTCACCCCTCCACTTT. It is translated as CASSRPTGPNSPLHF. The entire variable domain, with the rest obtained from reference TRBV19 and TRBJ1-6, is as follows: DGGITQSPKYLFRKEGQNVTLSCEQNLNHDAMYWYRQDPGQGLRLIYYSQIVNDFQKGDIAEGYSVSREKKESFPLTVTSAQKNPTAFYLCASSRPTGPNSPLHFGNGTRLTVT.

This clone was found once. The chain couples TRBV5-1 to TRBJ2-1, with 10 bases matching TRBD2. The CDR3 length is 19 residues. The trim removed 5 bases at V and 0 bases at J, leaving 14 bases unmatched. CDR1 SGHRS and CDR2 YFSETQ come from the germline V gene. The CDR3 DNA sequence: TGCGCCAGCAGTTCAAGGCCTCTAGCGGGAGAAAACTCCTACAATGAGCAGTTCTTC. Amino acids: CASSSRPLAGENSYNEQFF.

This clone is a singleton in its sample. CDR3 residues: CASSFRGGQYF. Written as DNA, the CDR3 is TGTGCCAGCAGTTTCAGGGGTGGGCAGTACTTC. The V gene is TRBV6-2 or TRBV6-3, the J gene TRBJ2-7; D perhaps matches TRBD1 (6 bases). V was trimmed by 4 bases and J by 9 bases, leaving 10 bases between them. This CDR3 contains 11 residues. CDR1 and CDR2 from the germline V gene are MNHEY and SVGEGT.

The chain uses TRBV25-1 and TRBJ2-7, with 7 positions matching TRBD2. Trimming removed 1 base from V and 7 bases from J; junction bases left unmatched: 10. The V gene's germline CDR1 is MGHDK and CDR2 SYGVNS. CDR3 length equals 15 residues. CDR3 in DNA: TGTGCCAGCAGTGAATGGGGCGGGAGACCGGGGGAGCAGTACTTC. Protein sequence: CASSEWGGRPGEQYF.

The chain couples TRBV2 to TRBJ1-5, with D perhaps matching TRBD1 (5 bases). V shed 1 base and J shed 0 bases, with 10 bases lying between them. The germline V gene encodes CDR1 SNHLY and CDR2 FYNNEI. This CDR3 is built from 16 residues. The CDR3 coding sequence is TGTGCCAGCAGTGAAGTGGCAGGGTATAGCAATCAGCCCCAGCATTTT. It encodes CASSEVAGYSNQPQHF.

The genes are TRBV5-1 and TRBJ1-3; a possible D gene is TRBD1 (5 bases). Germline V CDR1 and CDR2: SGHRS, YFSETQ. V was cut by 0 bases and J by 4 bases, with 11 bases left in between. The CDR3 has 15 residues. The CDR3 DNA sequence: TGCGCCAGCAGCTTGGAAGGGGCGCGGGGAAACACCATATATTTT. This encodes CASSLEGARGNTIYF.

The gene calls are TRBV6-5 and TRBJ1-4; D not resolved. Trimming cost V 7 bases and J 8 bases, with 14 bases left between them. CDR3 length: 13 amino acids. Germline-derived CDR1 and CDR2 are MNHEY and SVGAGI. This chain's CDR3 is CASKRALREKLFF. As DNA, the CDR3 is TGTGCCAGCAAGAGGGCTTTGAGGGAAAAACTGTTTTTT.

The J gene is TRBJ2-2, the V gene TRBV19; 11 positions agree with TRBD2. This CDR3 is 16 amino acids long. V lost 1 base and J lost 5; bases outside the gene matches: 3. Germline V gene lookup returns CDR1 LNHDA and CDR2 SQIVND (reference sequence). This CDR3 reads CASSIGLAGITGELFF. In DNA form, the CDR3 reads TGTGCCAGTAGTATAGGACTAGCGGGGATTACCGGGGAGCTGTTTTTT.

The sample holds one count of this clone. The V gene is TRBV5-6, the J gene TRBJ2-1; D is undetermined. Germline-derived CDR1 and CDR2 are SGHDT and YYEEEE. V lost 4 bases and J lost 7, with 9 bases in between. This CDR3 has 12 residues. The CDR3: CASSPQKNEQFF. The CDR3 DNA reads TGTGCCAGCAGCCCTCAGAAAAATGAGCAGTTCTTC.

The V and J genes are TRBV7-6 and TRBJ2-7; TRBD2 matches at 9 bases. Trimming cost V 5 bases and J 6 bases; bases outside gene matches: 14. The germline V gene encodes CDR1 SGHVS and CDR2 FNYEAQ. This CDR3 region has 16 residues. The CDR3 region is CASSPGGTSLGREQYF. CDR3 sequence (DNA): TGTGCCAGCAGCCCGGGGGGGACTAGCTTGGGTCGCGAGCAGTACTTC.

J is TRBJ2-1 and V is TRBV7-6; the D is unclear. Trimming removed 5 bases at V and 1 base at J, with 6 bases between. This CDR3 region has 13 residues. Per germline, CDR1 SGHVS and CDR2 FNYEAQ. Here the CDR3 reads CASSINSYNEQFF. CDR3 sequence (DNA): TGTGCCAGCAGCATAAATTCCTACAATGAGCAGTTCTTC.

The chain recombines TRBV7-8 with TRBJ1-5; no definite D call. V was clipped by 1 base and J by 7 bases, with 14 bases between them. The CDR3 totals 15 residues. Germline assignment: CDR1 SGHVS and CDR2 FQNEAQ. The CDR3 region has the DNA TGTGCCAGCAGCTTAGGGCCCGGACTGACCCAGCCCCAGCATTTT. Protein sequence: CASSLGPGLTQPQHF.